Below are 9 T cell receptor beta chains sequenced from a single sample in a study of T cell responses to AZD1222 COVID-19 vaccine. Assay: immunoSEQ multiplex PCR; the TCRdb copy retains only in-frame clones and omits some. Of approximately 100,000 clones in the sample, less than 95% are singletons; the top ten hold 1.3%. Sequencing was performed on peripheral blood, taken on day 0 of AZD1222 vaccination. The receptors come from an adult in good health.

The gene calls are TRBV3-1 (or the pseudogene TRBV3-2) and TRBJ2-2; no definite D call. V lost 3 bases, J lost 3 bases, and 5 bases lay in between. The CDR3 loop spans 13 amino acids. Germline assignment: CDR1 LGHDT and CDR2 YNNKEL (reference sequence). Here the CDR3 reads CASSQTYTGELFF. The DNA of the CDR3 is TGTGCCAGCAGCCAGACCTACACCGGGGAGCTGTTTTTT.

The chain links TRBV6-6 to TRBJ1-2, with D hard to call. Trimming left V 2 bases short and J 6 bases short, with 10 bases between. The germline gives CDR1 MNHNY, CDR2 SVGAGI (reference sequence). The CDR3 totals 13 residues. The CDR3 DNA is TGTGCCAGCAGTTACGGTTTCGGGGATGGCTACACCTTC. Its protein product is CASSYGFGDGYTF.

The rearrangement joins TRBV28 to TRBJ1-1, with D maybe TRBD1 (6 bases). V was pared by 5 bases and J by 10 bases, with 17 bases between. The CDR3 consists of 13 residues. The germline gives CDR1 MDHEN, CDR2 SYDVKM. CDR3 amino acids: CASSRTLGRGAFF. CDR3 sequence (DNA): TGTGCCAGCAGTCGGACACTTGGCAGGGGAGCTTTCTTT.

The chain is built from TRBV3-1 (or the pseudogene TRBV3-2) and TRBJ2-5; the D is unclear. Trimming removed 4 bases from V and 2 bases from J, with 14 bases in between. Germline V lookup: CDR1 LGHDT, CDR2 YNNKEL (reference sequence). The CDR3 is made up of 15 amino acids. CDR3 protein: CASSPLGVLQETQYF. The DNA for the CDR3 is TGTGCCAGCAGCCCCCTTGGGGTCCTACAAGAGACCCAGTACTTC.

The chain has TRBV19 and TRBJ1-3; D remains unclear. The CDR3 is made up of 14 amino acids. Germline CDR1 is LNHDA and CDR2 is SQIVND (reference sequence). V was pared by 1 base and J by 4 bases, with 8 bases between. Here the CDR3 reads CASSIARGGNTIYF. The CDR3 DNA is TGTGCCAGTAGTATAGCTCGCGGAGGAAACACCATATATTTT. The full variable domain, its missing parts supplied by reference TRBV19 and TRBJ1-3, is DGGITQSPKYLFRKEGQNVTLSCEQNLNHDAMYWYRQDPGQGLRLIYYSQIVNDFQKGDIAEGYSVSREKKESFPLTVTSAQKNPTAFYLCASSIARGGNTIYFGEGSWLTVV.

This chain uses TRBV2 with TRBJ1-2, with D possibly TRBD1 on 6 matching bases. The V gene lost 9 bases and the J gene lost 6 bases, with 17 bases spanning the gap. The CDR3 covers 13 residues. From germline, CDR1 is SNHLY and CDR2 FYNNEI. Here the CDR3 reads CASLPQGRDGYTF. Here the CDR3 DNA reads TGTGCCAGTCTCCCCCAGGGGAGAGATGGCTACACCTTC.

The CDR3 loop reads CASNDGTASYEQYF. The CDR3, as DNA: TGTGCCAGTAATGACGGGACAGCGTCCTACGAGCAGTACTTC. The chain recombines TRBV19 with TRBJ2-7, with 7 bases fitting TRBD1. Germline-derived CDR1 and CDR2 are LNHDA and SQIVND (reference sequence). The J segment lost 1 base and the V segment lost 7 bases, leaving 7 bases of the junction unmatched. The CDR3 runs to 14 residues.

CDR3 protein: CASSLNLGPGYYGYTF. In DNA, the CDR3 is TGTGCCAGCAGCTTAAACCTGGGGCCGGGATATTATGGCTACACCTTC. V gene TRBV7-8 combines with J gene TRBJ1-2; D is possibly TRBD1 (5 bases). Trimming removed 2 bases at V and 5 bases at J, with 18 bases between. CDR3 length equals 16 residues. Germline V lookup: CDR1 SGHVS, CDR2 FQNEAQ.

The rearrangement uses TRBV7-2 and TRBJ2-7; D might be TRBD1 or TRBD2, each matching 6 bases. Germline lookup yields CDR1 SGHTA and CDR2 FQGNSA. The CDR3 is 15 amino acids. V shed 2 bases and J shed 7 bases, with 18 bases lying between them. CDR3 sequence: CASSLTGGAGAEQYF. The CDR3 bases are TGTGCCAGCAGCTTAACCGGGGGCGCCGGTGCAGAGCAGTACTTC. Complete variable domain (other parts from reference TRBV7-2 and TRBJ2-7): GAGVSQSPSNKVTEKGKDVELRCDPISGHTALYWYRQSLGQGLEFLIYFQGNSAPDKSGLPSDRFSAERTGGSVSTLTIQRTQQEDSAVYLCASSLTGGAGAEQYFGPGTRLTVT.